One sample yielded the 15 T cell receptor beta chains listed below, sequenced in a study of T-cell memory formation after mild COVID-19. TCRdb re-called the 5' RACE reads with MiXCR, one entry per CDR3 protein. The table records some 290,000 distinct CDR3 sequences, roughly 15% of them present only once. Sample: PBMCs or a T cell subset sorted from them (not recorded which). All receptors come from a man younger than 35 who had mild COVID-19 (a few samples of this study predate the infection). Cell type and time point are not known.

This chain joins TRBV6-2 or TRBV6-3 and TRBJ1-5; D is unresolved. The germline V gene has CDR1 MNHEY and CDR2 SVGEGT. Trimming took 11 bases from V and 5 from J, leaving 16 bases between them. The CDR3 contains 13 residues. The CDR3, as DNA: TGTGCCGCCGGCCAGTCGGCCCATCAGCCCCAGCATTTT. Translation: CAAGQSAHQPQHF.

This clonotype was observed a handful of times. The chain links TRBV12-3 or TRBV12-4 to TRBJ2-7; possible D gene TRBD1, 7 bases. V was trimmed by 6 bases and J by 2 bases, leaving 14 bases between them. The CDR3 extends over 14 amino acids. CDR3 sequence (DNA): TGTGCCAGCAGCAAACGCGGGACAGCCTACGAGCAGTACTTC. This gives the protein CASSKRGTAYEQYF.

This rearrangement joins TRBV29-1 to TRBJ1-4; 7 bases map to TRBD1. There are 16 residues in the CDR3. The junction had 12 bases not matched to a gene; V was cut back by 5 bases and J by 3 bases. Germline CDR1 SQVTM, CDR2 ANQGSEA. Here the CDR3 reads CSVSGTVDRANEKLFF. CDR3 coding DNA: TGCAGCGTTTCTGGTACAGTAGACAGGGCTAATGAAAAACTGTTTTTT.

In DNA, the CDR3 is TGTGCCACCAGTGCCAGAACCGGACGGGGGACTAGCGGGGACACCGGGGAGCTGTTTTTT. Its protein is CATSARTGRGTSGDTGELFF. The V call is TRBV24-1, the J call TRBJ2-2, with TRBD2 matching over 13 bases. The junction had 14 bases not matched to a gene; V was cut back by 5 bases and J by 3 bases. From germline, CDR1 is KGHDR and CDR2 SFDVKD. There are 20 residues in the CDR3.

V and J are TRBV5-1 and TRBJ2-1; no clear D gene. Trimming left V 4 bases short and J 7 bases short, with 9 bases between. The CDR3 sequence is 12 residues long. Germline V gene data show CDR1 as SGHRS and CDR2 as YFSETQ. The CDR3 bases are TGCGCCAGCAGCCTGGAAGGGAATGAGCAGTTCTTC. Translating it yields CASSLEGNEQFF.

This chain connects TRBV7-9 to TRBJ1-2; D is undetermined. The CDR3 extends over 13 amino acids. The germline V and J ends were trimmed by 5 bases and 4 bases, with 11 bases remaining between them. From germline, CDR1 is SEHNR and CDR2 FQNEAQ (reference sequence). CDR3 sequence: CASSAIPGYGYTF. The CDR3 DNA reads as TGTGCCAGCAGCGCGATACCCGGCTATGGCTACACCTTC.

In its sample, this clonotype was seen a few times. Sequence at one end of the junction differs from germline and may be a read error. V and J are TRBV6-2 or TRBV6-3 and TRBJ2-1; the match to TRBD2 covers 9 bases. The V gene's germline CDR1 is MNHEY and CDR2 SVGEGT. The CDR3 covers 13 residues. The CDR3 region has the DNA TGTGCCAGCAGTTACAGGAGCGGGGGGCTTCCTGTCTTC. As protein: CASSYRSGGLPVF.

The chain employs TRBV5-1 and TRBJ2-5, with 8 bases aligning to TRBD1. V trimming: 0 bases; J trimming: 4 bases; junction bases outside the gene matches: 5. The CDR3 totals 15 residues. Per germline, CDR1 SGHRS and CDR2 YFSETQ. The CDR3 protein is CASSLARGPGETQYF. CDR3 in DNA: TGCGCCAGCAGCTTGGCCAGGGGGCCTGGAGAGACCCAGTACTTC.

In this sample, this clonotype turned up a few times. The V gene is TRBV9, the J gene TRBJ2-5; 7 bases are a match to TRBD1. After removal of 5 bases from V and 5 bases from J, the junction contained 6 bases not matched to a gene. Germline V CDR1 and CDR2: SGDLS, YYNGEE. This CDR3 is 13 amino acids long. CDR3 in amino acids: CASSRQGRETQYF. In nucleotides, the CDR3 is TGTGCCAGCAGTAGACAGGGCCGGGAGACCCAGTACTTC.

This clonotype has ten or more counts. V is TRBV5-1 and J is TRBJ2-7; 7 positions match TRBD1. The length of the CDR3 is 15 residues. V was pared by 1 base and J by 3 bases, with 7 bases of the junction left unmatched. The V gene's germline CDR1 is SGHRS and CDR2 YFSETQ. CDR3 region: CASSLKPGGLYEQYV. CDR3 in DNA: TGCGCCAGCAGCTTGAAGCCAGGGGGTCTCTACGAGCAGTACGTC.

The chain links TRBV5-1 to TRBJ2-7; 10 bases are a match to TRBD2. Germline CDR1 is SGHRS and CDR2 is YFSETQ. The CDR3 is made up of 14 amino acids. V lost 4 bases, J lost 2 bases, and 3 bases stayed unmatched. CDR3 DNA: TGCGCCAGCAGCCTGACTAGCGGGCCCTACGAGCAGTACGTC. This codes for CASSLTSGPYEQYV.

The CDR3 DNA reads TGTGCCAGCAGCCCCACGGCTAGGGGTCAGCCCCAGCATTTT. Translated, it gives CASSPTARGQPQHF. The chain couples TRBV12-3 or TRBV12-4 to TRBJ1-5, with D possibly TRBD1 on 5 matching bases. V dropped 6 bases and J dropped 6 bases, with 15 bases sitting between them. CDR3 size: 14 residues.

This clonotype was seen repeatedly, ten times or more. The chain links TRBV11-2 to TRBJ2-3; 9 bases are shared with TRBD2. Trimming removed 6 bases from V and 2 bases from J; junction bases left unmatched: 6. CDR3 length equals 15 residues. Looked up from germline, CDR1 is SGHAT and CDR2 is FQNNGV. The CDR3 spells CASRQKRGATDTQYF. Here the CDR3 DNA reads TGTGCCAGCAGGCAAAAGCGGGGGGCCACAGATACGCAGTATTTT.

This clonotype was observed a handful of times. This chain uses TRBV11-1 with TRBJ1-1, with D perhaps TRBD1 (5 bases). Germline V gene data show CDR1 as SGHAT and CDR2 as FQDESV (reference sequence). The CDR3 covers 14 residues. The V and J ends lost 4 bases and 4 bases respectively, with 13 bases between them. Here the CDR3 DNA reads TGTGCCAGCAGCTACGTCACAGGTTCCACTGAAGCTTTCTTT. It specifies CASSYVTGSTEAFF.

This clonotype came up a few times. V and J are TRBV5-5 and TRBJ1-5, with a weak D call TRBD1 (5 bases). Trimming pared 1 base from V and 4 bases from J, leaving 12 bases between. Germline CDR1 and CDR2: SGHKS and YYEKEE (reference sequence). The CDR3 runs to 15 residues. Here the CDR3 reads CASSLFQGRNQPQHF. The CDR3 DNA reads TGTGCCAGCAGCTTGTTTCAGGGTCGGAATCAGCCCCAGCATTTT.